This T cell receptor (beta chain) was captured in a study of T cells in Graves' hyperthyroidism and ophthalmopathy. This clonotype was seen ten or more times. TCR beta CDR3 regions were amplified from RNA. In the first-round RT-PCR of the TCR CDR3, the HTBI primer set was used. MiXCR, applied by TCRdb to the multiplex PCR reads, yields one record per CDR3 protein. The table lists about 52,000 distinct CDR3 sequences, roughly 50% of them singletons. What was sequenced was blood. This receptor was taken from a woman in her 50s with Graves' ophthalmopathy.

The DNA for the CDR3 is TGTGCCAGCAGCAAACAGGGAGATCACACTGAAGCTTTCTTT. As protein: CASSKQGDHTEAFF. This chain links TRBV6-1 with TRBJ1-1; possibly TRBD1 for D (6 bases). V shed 6 bases and J shed 3 bases, with 14 bases lying between them. This CDR3 region has 14 residues. The V gene's germline CDR1 is MNHNS and CDR2 SASEGT.